One and the same sample provided the 14 T cell receptor beta chains below, sequenced in a study of T cells after posttransplantation cyclophosphamide (dated by TCRdb to about 2016). Per the publication, the treatment or condition label means: high-dose cyclophosphamide on days +3 and +4 as single-agent GVHD prophylaxis. PTCy patients received busulfan and fludarabine conditioning, a related or unrelated marrow graft, and cyclophosphamide on days +3 and +4. Library preparation used the immunoSEQ multiplex PCR assay. Here the immuneACCESS table is served through TCRdb, limited to in-frame sequences with V and J called. Missing clones are a known gap in these copies; in checked studies unresolved V genes cover under half, and the rest lacks a known reason. Present in this sample are more than 2,000 clones, 60% to 85% of which were seen just once. Roughly 8% of the sample belongs to the ten largest clones.

Sequences were derived from PBMCs, sampled 34 days after a stem cell transplant with posttransplant cyclophosphamide. All receptors come from a male patient aged 50 to 60 who received an allogeneic stem cell transplant from a related donor and was CMV-positive. After a transplant, certain T cells may trace back to the graft donor.

V is TRBV19 and J is TRBJ1-5; perhaps TRBD1 as D (6 bases). CDR1 and CDR2 from the germline V gene are LNHDA and SQIVND (reference sequence). Trimming pared 7 bases from V and 2 bases from J, leaving 15 bases between. The CDR3 runs 15 residues. DNA for the CDR3: TGTGCCAGTACCTTGACAGGCCTGGGCAATCAGCCCCAGCATTTT. Translating it yields CASTLTGLGNQPQHF. The whole variable domain, remainder taken from reference TRBV19 and TRBJ1-5, is DGGITQSPKYLFRKEGQNVTLSCEQNLNHDAMYWYRQDPGQGLRLIYYSQIVNDFQKGDIAEGYSVSREKKESFPLTVTSAQKNPTAFYLCASTLTGLGNQPQHFGDGTRLSIL.

This chain joins TRBV10-3 and TRBJ1-2, with TRBD1 as a possible D gene (6 bases). The germline V gene encodes CDR1 ENHRY and CDR2 SYGVKD. V lost 9 bases and J lost 8, with 22 bases in between. This CDR3 comprises 14 residues. Here the CDR3 DNA reads TGTGCCATAAGTCCCCAAGGAGAAGGGGGAGGCTACACCTTC. Translating it yields CAISPQGEGGGYTF.

The gene calls are TRBV9 and TRBJ1-5, with 8 bases lining up with TRBD1. CDR3 length equals 16 residues. V trimming: 7 bases; J trimming: 0 bases; junction bases outside the gene matches: 9. CDR1 is SGDLS and CDR2 is YYNGEE in the germline V gene. In DNA form, the CDR3 reads TGTGCCAGCCACGGAACAGGGGGGTATAGCAATCAGCCCCAGCATTTT. Translated, it gives CASHGTGGYSNQPQHF.

V usage is TRBV5-6 and J usage is TRBJ2-5, with TRBD2 as a possible D gene (6 bases). This CDR3 comprises 16 residues. Trimming shortened V by 4 bases and J by 0 bases, and 16 bases separated the two germline ends. The germline V gene has CDR1 SGHDT and CDR2 YYEEEE. CDR3 amino acids: CASSDWDFPYQETQYF. The CDR3 nucleotides are TGTGCCAGCAGCGACTGGGACTTCCCGTACCAAGAGACCCAGTACTTC.

The chain links TRBV18 to TRBJ2-5, with 13 nucleotides matching TRBD2. Trimming took 3 bases from V and 5 from J; bases not matched to a gene: 9. The CDR3 totals 17 residues. Germline assignment: CDR1 KGHSH and CDR2 LQKENI. For the CDR3, the DNA is TGTGCCAGCTCACCCGGGACTAGCGGGGAAATGCTGGAGACCCAGTACTTC. This translates into CASSPGTSGEMLETQYF.

Of note for this clone: It is likely a read error: a sequence one base away is far more abundant. In nucleotides, the CDR3 is TGTGCCAGTAGTATTCGCGGACAGGGGGCGAACTATGGCTACGCCTTC. It specifies CASSIRGQGANYGYAF. The chain is built from TRBV19 and TRBJ1-2; 11 bases match TRBD1. CDR3 length: 16 residues. Per the germline V gene, CDR1 is LNHDA and CDR2 is SQIVND (reference sequence).

A note on this clone: The CDR3 carries no conserved terminal phenylalanine or tryptophan, so it likely arises from a read error. This chain connects TRBV9 to TRBJ1-1; 11 bases match TRBD1. Per the germline V gene, CDR1 is SGDLS and CDR2 is YYNGEE. CDR3 size: 13 residues. The chain's CDR3 is CPSSSGQGVTAFS. In nucleotides, the CDR3 is TGTCCCAGCAGCTCGGGACAGGGGGTAACCGCTTTCTCT.

The V gene is TRBV5-4, the J gene TRBJ1-5, with D unresolved. Germline CDR1 is SGHNT and CDR2 is YYREEE (reference sequence). The CDR3 contains 15 residues. The germline V and J ends were trimmed by 0 bases and 0 bases, with 7 bases remaining between them. CDR3 amino acids: CASSLAGVSNQPQHF. The CDR3 DNA reads as TGTGCCAGCAGCTTGGCGGGAGTTAGCAATCAGCCCCAGCATTTT.

V is TRBV6-6 and J is TRBJ2-2; 9 bases line up with TRBD1. The CDR3 covers 15 residues. CDR1 and CDR2 (germline): MNHNY, SVGAGI (reference sequence). Germline trimming cut 5 bases from V and 7 bases from J; bases unmatched to any gene: 8. CDR3 loop: CASSPGQGPLGELFF. The CDR3 bases are TGTGCCAGCAGTCCGGGACAGGGACCCCTCGGGGAGCTGTTTTTT.

The chain recombines TRBV7-9 with TRBJ2-1; 7 bases are shared with TRBD2. CDR3 size: 13 residues. Trimming cost V 1 base and J 12 bases; bases outside gene matches: 6. Germline V gives CDR1 SEHNR, CDR2 FQNEAQ (reference sequence). The CDR3 reads CASSLVLRETQFF. DNA of the CDR3: TGTGCCAGCAGCTTAGTTTTGCGGGAGACGCAGTTCTTC. The complete variable domain, with remaining parts taken from reference TRBV7-9 and TRBJ2-1, reads DTGVSQNPRHKITKRGQNVTFRCDPISEHNRLYWYRQTLGQGPEFLTYFQNEAQLEKSRLLSDRFSAERPKGSFSTLEIQRTEQGDSAMYLCASSLVLRETQFFGPGTRLTVL.

CDR3 loop: CASKRTGTGNTIYF. CDR3 DNA sequence: TGTGCCAGCAAGAGGACAGGAACTGGAAACACCATATATTTT. The rearrangement links TRBV28 to TRBJ1-3; TRBD1 matches at 7 bases. Germline CDR1 reads MDHEN; CDR2 reads SYDVKM. The ends lost 7 bases at V and 2 bases at J; junction bases unmatched: 5. This CDR3 has 14 amino acids.

This clone was detected a few times. The chain carries TRBV5-1 and TRBJ1-1; 8 nucleotides align to TRBD1. The CDR3 totals 14 residues. Germline V CDR1 and CDR2: SGHRS, YFSETQ. Trimming removed 3 bases from V and 1 base from J; junction bases left unmatched: 2. CDR3: CASSSGQANTEAFF. CDR3 DNA sequence: TGCGCCAGCAGCTCGGGACAGGCGAACACTGAAGCTTTCTTT.

The V gene is TRBV5-6, the J gene TRBJ1-1, with 8 positions matching TRBD1. J lost 7 bases, V lost 3 bases, and 5 bases had no gene match. The CDR3 spans 13 residues. Germline-derived CDR1 and CDR2 are SGHDT and YYEEEE. CDR3 DNA sequence: TGTGCCAGCAGCTGGACAGGGCGAAATGAAGCTTTCTTT. Its protein product is CASSWTGRNEAFF.

This chain joins TRBV5-1 and TRBJ2-5; 12 bases fit TRBD2. The CDR3 has 17 residues. Germline-derived CDR1 and CDR2 are SGHRS and YFSETQ. Trimming at V came to 4 bases and at J to 3 bases, leaving 10 bases not matched to a gene. CDR3 in DNA: TGCGCCAGCAGCAGGGGACTAGCGGGTTCCACCAAAGAGACCCAGTACTTC. It yields the protein CASSRGLAGSTKETQYF. The full variable domain, rest sourced from reference TRBV5-1 and TRBJ2-5, is KAGVTQTPRYLIKTRGQQVTLSCSPISGHRSVSWYQQTPGQGLQFLFEYFSETQRNKGNFPGRFSGRQFSNSRSEMNVSTLELGDSALYLCASSRGLAGSTKETQYFGPGTRLLVL.